This T cell receptor (beta chain) derives from a study of response to subunit inactivated influenza vaccine. Points from the study as a whole: That few new T cells are recruited by each seasonal influenza vaccination was the authors' suggestion.

This clonotype was seen only a few times. Its antigen is not known. MiXCR, applied by TCRdb to the RT-PCR reads, yields one record per CDR3 protein. The sample consists of almost 250,000 distinct CDR3 sequences, 9% to 15% of them appearing once. The CDR3 is 15 residues long. Germline-derived CDR1 and CDR2 are LGHNA and YSLEER. The germline V and J ends were trimmed by 2 bases and 0 bases, with 9 bases remaining between them. The material was non-naive T cells sorted from PBMCs, obtained around 14 days before vaccination. V gene TRBV4-3 combines with J gene TRBJ2-3; D might be TRBD1 (5 bases). The TCR originated in a man over 45 who received an inactivated influenza vaccine. The CDR3 DNA follows: TGCGCCAGCAGCCAAAACAGGTTGAGCACAGATACGCAGTATTTT. Protein: CASSQNRLSTDTQYF.